This T cell receptor beta chain was captured by sequencing in a study of shared clonotypes between healthy human individuals. The assay ran at deep level. Genomic DNA of each subset was evenly split across several immunoSEQ plates. Here immunoSEQ multiplex PCR was the method, and the copy in TCRdb shows in-frame clones only, minus some. Of fewer than 400,000 clones detected, over 65% appear once; the ten largest clones hold 10%. Per the germline V gene, CDR1 is LNHDA and CDR2 is SQIVND (reference sequence). V was shortened by 9 bases and J by 5 bases, with 5 bases between the two germline ends. CDR3 size: 10 residues.

This chain uses TRBV19 with TRBJ1-5; D not resolved. The source of this sequence is a man aged 25-40 years in good health. The sequenced sample consisted of memory CD4+ T cells sorted from blood. Subset specified: CD45RA-negative fraction. In DNA form, the CDR3 reads TGTGCCAGCCATTATCAGCCCCAGCATTTT. This sequence encodes CASHYQPQHF.